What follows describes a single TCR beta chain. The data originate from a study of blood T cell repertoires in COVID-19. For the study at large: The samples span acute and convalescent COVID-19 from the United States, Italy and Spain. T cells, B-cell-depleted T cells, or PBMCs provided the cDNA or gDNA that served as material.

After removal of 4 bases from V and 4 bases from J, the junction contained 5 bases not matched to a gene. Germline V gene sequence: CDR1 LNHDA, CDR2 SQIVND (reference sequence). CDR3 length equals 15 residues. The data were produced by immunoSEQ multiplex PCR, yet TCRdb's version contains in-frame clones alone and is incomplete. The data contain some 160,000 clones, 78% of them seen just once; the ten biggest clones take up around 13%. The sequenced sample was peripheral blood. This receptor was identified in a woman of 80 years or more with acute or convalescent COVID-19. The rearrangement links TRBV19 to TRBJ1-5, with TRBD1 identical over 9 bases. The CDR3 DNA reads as TGTGCCAGTAGTAGAGGGACAGGGATTAATCAGCCCCAGCATTTT. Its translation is CASSRGTGINQPQHF.